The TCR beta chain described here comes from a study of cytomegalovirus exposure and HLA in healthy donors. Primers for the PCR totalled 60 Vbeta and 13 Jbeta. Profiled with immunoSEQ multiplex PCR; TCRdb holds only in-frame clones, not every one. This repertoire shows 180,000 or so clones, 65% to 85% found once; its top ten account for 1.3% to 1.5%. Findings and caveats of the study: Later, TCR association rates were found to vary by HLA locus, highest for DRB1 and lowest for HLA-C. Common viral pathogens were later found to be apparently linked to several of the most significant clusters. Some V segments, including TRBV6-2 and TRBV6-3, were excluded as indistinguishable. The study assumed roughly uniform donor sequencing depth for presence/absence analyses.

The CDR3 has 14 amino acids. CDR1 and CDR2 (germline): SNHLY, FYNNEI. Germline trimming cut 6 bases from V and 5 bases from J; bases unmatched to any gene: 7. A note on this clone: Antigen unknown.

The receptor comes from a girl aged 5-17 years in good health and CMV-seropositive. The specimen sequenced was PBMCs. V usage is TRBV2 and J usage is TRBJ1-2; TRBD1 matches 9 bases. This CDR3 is CASSNRDRAYGYTF. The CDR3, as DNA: TGTGCCAGCAGCAACCGGGACAGGGCTTATGGCTACACCTTC.